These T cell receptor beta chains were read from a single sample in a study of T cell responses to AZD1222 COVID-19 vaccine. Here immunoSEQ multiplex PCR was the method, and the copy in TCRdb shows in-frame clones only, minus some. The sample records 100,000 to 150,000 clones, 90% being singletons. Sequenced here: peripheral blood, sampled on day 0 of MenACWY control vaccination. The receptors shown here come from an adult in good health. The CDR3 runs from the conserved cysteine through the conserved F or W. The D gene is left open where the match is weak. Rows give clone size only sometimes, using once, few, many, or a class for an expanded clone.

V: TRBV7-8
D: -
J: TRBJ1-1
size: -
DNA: TGTGCCAGCAGCTTACAAGAGGGGATGAACACTGAAGCTTTCTTT
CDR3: CASSLQEGMNTEAFF

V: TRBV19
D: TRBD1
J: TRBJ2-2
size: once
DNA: TGTGCCAGTACTTATGCAGGGGGCTTGAACACCGGGGAGCTGTTTTTT
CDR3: CASTYAGGLNTGELFF

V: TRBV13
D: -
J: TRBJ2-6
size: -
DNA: TGTGCCAGCAGCTCAACGACTCCTGGGGCCAACGTCCTGACTTTC
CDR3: CASSSTTPGANVLTF

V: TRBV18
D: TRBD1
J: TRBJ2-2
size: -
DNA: TGTGCCAGCTCACAAGGACAGGGGAACACCGGGGAGCTGTTTTTT
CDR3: CASSQGQGNTGELFF

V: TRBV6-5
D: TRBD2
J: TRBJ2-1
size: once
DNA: TGTGCCAGCAGTTACTCGACTAGCGGGGAGGGTGAGCAGTTCTTC
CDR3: CASSYSTSGEGEQFF

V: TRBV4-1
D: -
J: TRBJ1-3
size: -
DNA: TGCGCCAGCAGGGGTAGGACAGCGGACTCTGGAAACACCATATATTTT
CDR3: CASRGRTADSGNTIYF

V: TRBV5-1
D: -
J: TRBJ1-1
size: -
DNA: TGCGCCAGCAGCTTGACAGGGATGAACACTGAAGCTTTCTTT
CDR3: CASSLTGMNTEAFF

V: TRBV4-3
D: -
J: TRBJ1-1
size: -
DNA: TGCGCCAGCAGCCAAGGGGGGCGGAACACTGAAGCTTTCTTT
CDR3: CASSQGGRNTEAFF

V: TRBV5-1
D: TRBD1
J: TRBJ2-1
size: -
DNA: TGCGCCAGCAGCTCCACTGGACAGGAGATCCATGAGCAGTTCTTC
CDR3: CASSSTGQEIHEQFF

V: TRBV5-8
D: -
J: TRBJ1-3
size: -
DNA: TGTGCCAGCAGCTTGGAGAGGGGTTCCGGAAACACCATATATTTT
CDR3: CASSLERGSGNTIYF

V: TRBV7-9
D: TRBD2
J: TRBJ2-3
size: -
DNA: TGTGCCAGCAGCTTTGGTCTAGCGGGGGTCAGGCCGAGGTCACAGCAGTATTTT
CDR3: CASSFGLAGVRPRSQQYF

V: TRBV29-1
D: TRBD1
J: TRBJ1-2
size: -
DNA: TGCAGCGTTGAAGATTGGGAGGGACAGGCCTATGGCTACACCTTC
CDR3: CSVEDWEGQAYGYTF

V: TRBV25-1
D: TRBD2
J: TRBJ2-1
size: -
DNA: TGTGCCAGCAGTGAATCTTTCCCGGGGGGGCAAGATGAGCAGTTCTTC
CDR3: CASSESFPGGQDEQFF

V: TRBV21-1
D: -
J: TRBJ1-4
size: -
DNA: TGTGCCAGCAGCAAAAGTAAGGGGACAAATGAAAAACTGTTTTTT
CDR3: CASSKSKGTNEKLFF

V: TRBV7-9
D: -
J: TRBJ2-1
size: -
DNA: TGTGCCAGCAGCTCCGCTGGGATAGACTACAATGAGCAGTTCTTC
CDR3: CASSSAGIDYNEQFF

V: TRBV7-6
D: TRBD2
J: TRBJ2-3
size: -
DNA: TGTGCCAGCAGCCTGAGATCCGCTAGCGGGAGGGGGAGTAGCACAGATACGCAGTATTTT
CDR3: CASSLRSASGRGSSTDTQYF

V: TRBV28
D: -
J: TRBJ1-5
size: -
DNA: TGTGCCAGCAACCGAGGGGGGCTACGCAATCAGCCCCAGCATTTT
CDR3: CASNRGGLRNQPQHF

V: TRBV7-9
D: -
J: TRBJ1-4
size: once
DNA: TGTGCCAGCAGCAAAATAGGGGGTTATGGTGAAAAACTGTTTTTT
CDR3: CASSKIGGYGEKLFF

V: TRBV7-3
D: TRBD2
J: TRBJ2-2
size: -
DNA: TGTGCCAGCAGCTTACGTGAGACTAGCGGCACCGGGGAGCTGTTTTTT
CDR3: CASSLRETSGTGELFF

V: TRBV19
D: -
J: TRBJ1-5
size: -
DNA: TGTGCCTCATCCAGGGATAGCAATCAGCCCCAGCATTTT
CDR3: CASSRDSNQPQHF

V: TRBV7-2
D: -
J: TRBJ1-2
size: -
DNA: TGTGCCAGCAGCTTGGTACAGAGAATCTATGGCTACACCTTC
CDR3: CASSLVQRIYGYTF

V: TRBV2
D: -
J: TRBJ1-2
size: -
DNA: TGTGCCAGCAATACTGACAAGAGCTATGGCTACACCTTC
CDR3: CASNTDKSYGYTF

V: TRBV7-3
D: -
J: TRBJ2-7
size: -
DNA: TGTGCCAGCAGCTTAGGCTGGGGTTACGAGCAGTACTTC
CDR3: CASSLGWGYEQYF

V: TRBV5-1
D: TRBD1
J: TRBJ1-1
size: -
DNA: TGCGCCAGCAGCACGACAGACAGGGGGCTCACTGAAGCTTTCTTT
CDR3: CASSTTDRGLTEAFF

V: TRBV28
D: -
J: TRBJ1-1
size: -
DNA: TGTGCCAGCAGCCCTCTCTATACTGAAGCTTTCTTT
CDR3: CASSPLYTEAFF

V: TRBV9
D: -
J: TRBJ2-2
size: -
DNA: TGTGCCAGCAGCGTTGGATTCATCGGGGAGCTGTTTTTT
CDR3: CASSVGFIGELFF

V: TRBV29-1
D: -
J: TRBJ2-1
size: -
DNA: TGCAGCGTTGAGGCCAGCAACTCCTACAATGAGCAGTTCTTC
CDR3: CSVEASNSYNEQFF

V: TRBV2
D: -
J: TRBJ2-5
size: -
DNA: TGTGCCAGCAGCGGGGTGGGGTTGGCTACGGAGACCCAGTACTTC
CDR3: CASSGVGLATETQYF

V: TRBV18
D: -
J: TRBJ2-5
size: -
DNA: TGTGCCAGCTCGATGAGTCGGGGGCATAAAGAGACCCAGTACTTC
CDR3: CASSMSRGHKETQYF

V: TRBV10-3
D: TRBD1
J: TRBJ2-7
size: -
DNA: TGTGCCATCAGCGAGACAGGGGGCAACGAGCAGTACTTC
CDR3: CAISETGGNEQYF

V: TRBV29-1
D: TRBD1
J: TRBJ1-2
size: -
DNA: TGCAGCGTAAACAGGGGAGGTGGCTACACCTTC
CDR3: CSVNRGGGYTF

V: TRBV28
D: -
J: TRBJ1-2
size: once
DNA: TGTGCCAGCAGTTTACGCACAGGGAGAGGGGGCTACACCTTC
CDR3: CASSLRTGRGGYTF

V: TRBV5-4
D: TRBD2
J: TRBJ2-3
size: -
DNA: TGTGCCAGCAGCTCGGGGACTAGCGGGGTGGCAGATACGCAGTATTTT
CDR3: CASSSGTSGVADTQYF

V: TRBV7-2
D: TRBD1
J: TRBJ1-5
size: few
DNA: TGTGCCAGCAGCTCACCCGGGACAGGGATTCAGCCCCAGCATTTT
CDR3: CASSSPGTGIQPQHF

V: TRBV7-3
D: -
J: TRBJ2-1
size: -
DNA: TGTGCCAGCAGCTCTACCGGGGTCGATGAGCAGTTCTTC
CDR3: CASSSTGVDEQFF

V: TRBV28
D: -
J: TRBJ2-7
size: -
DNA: TGTGCCAGCCAGACCCTCGGACATCGTGGAATGACCATAAGCTCCTACGAGCAGTACTTC
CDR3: CASQTLGHRGMTISSYEQYF